This T cell receptor beta chain was obtained from a study of beta chain features in type 1 diabetes (dated by TCRdb to 2017 to 2018). Looking at the study overall: Mean age, gender distribution, total cell number and subset yield were not different between patients and healthy donors. The study compared the TCRB repertoires of sorted circulating CD4+ T cell subsets in recently diagnosed type 1 diabetes patients with those in matched healthy donors. A total of roughly 110 million sorted cells were examined across all samples, and the number of cells per subset was strongly correlated with RNA yield. Whereas all 30 or so donors provided naive and central memory subsets, regulatory and stem cell-like memory subsets were isolated from just 8 patients and roughly eight healthy donors.

The study at large found these results: Naive, central memory and regulatory TCRB repertoires appeared to be more similar among patients than among healthy donors. Shorter templates might have been favored by PCR, but patient and control samples were amplified and corrected together, so both groups would have been affected equally by any skew. Patients with type 1 diabetes made fewer insertions and deleted more nucleotides at VDJ recombination sites, implying thymic rearrangement abnormalities. A moderate but significant shortening of TCRB CDR3 length was observed in type 1 diabetes patients in all four CD4+ subsets. Because cDNA was sequenced instead of genomic DNA, highly expressing activated cells could be over-represented, though the groups showed no difference in activation or CD3 levels. Only small numbers of individuals were included in the HLA sub-analyses, which left unresolved whether HLA type had any influence on TCRB rearrangement.

The CDR3, cysteine through phenylalanine, is 17 amino acids long. CDR3 DNA only is kept here, 51 bases in frame from base 1. The CDR1 and CDR2 encoded by the germline V gene (reference sequence) are SGHAT and FQDESV. V lost 2 bases and J lost 9 bases; the stretch between them is 26 bases long. The entire amount of isolated RNA was reverse transcribed using the High Capacity cDNA Reverse Transcription Kit, so the sequenced TCRB transcripts were expressed ones. Deep immunoSEQ sequencing was applied to naive, central memory and regulatory T cell samples, giving an average of roughly 3.3 million total reads per sample. After sorted cells were lysed in RLT buffer, RNA was extracted with DNase-treated RNeasy Micro or Mini kits, with the choice depending on cell number. Each cell subset was processed separately to prevent cross-contamination, with patient and healthy donor samples processed together. Using the immunoSEQ multiplex PCR, TCRB sequences were amplified from cDNA into 87-bp fragments spanning the CDR3 region. Sequencing of the amplicons was done on the Illumina HiSeq platform. On the study's bioinformatics: Synthetic template baselines were used to correct PCR bias computationally, reads within Hamming distance 2 were collapsed together, and singletons that could not be merged were discarded. Reads were aligned to IMGT to assign V, D and J genes, CDR3 length, and insertions or deletions at six rearrangement sites. Within each subset, clonotype counts were normalized to the number of sorted cells before true diversity and Gini coefficients were calculated with the tcR R package. Repertoire sharing was quantified using the overlap coefficient calculated on TCRB nucleotide sequences. TCRdb took over this immuneACCESS table, retaining in-frame rearrangements with V and J assigned. Such tables are incomplete; in checked studies, under half of the missing clones stem from an unresolved V gene, and the remainder is unexplained. V and J calls and clone size are as listed in that table; D and trimming were resolved from the DNA. The sample contains approximately 150,000 clones, roughly 10% of them found a single time. 0.6% to 0.9% of the sample lies in the top ten.

In this sample, this clone turned up a few times. This receptor's antigen is unknown. One base away there is no much larger clone; base qualities are not given. Each donor gave one peripheral blood draw, averaging roughly 0.11 L, which was collected into heparinised tubes. Naive, central memory, regulatory and stem cell-like memory CD4+ T cells were sorted on a BD FACSAria II using a panel including CD45RO, CCR7, CD25, CD127, CD95 and CD27. Purity was above 95% for every sorted population. Right away, PBMCs were isolated by Lymphoprep density gradient centrifugation and were stained directly, with no culture step. Samples were stained and sorted in pairs, with one healthy donor and one patient per experiment, so that batch effects were minimized.

The chain employs TRBV11-1 and TRBJ2-7; TRBD2 is possibly the D segment (7 matching bases). The source material was central memory CD4+ T cells from blood. The source is a man under 40 with type 1 diabetes. This receptor carries the CDR3 CASSLRFQGAGASLQYF. The sequence in DNA is TGTGCCAGCAGCTTACGGTTTCAGGGCGCGGGGGCTTCACTGCAGTACTTC.